This TCR beta chain was profiled in a study of cytomegalovirus exposure and HLA in healthy donors. General observations from the study: HLA allele associations emerged for roughly 17,000 TCR beta sequences in a later analysis, at 0.05 false discovery rate. In vitro work confirmed that a few CMV-associated chains recognize CMV antigens. A later analysis, which compared TCR beta chains of equal frequency, found the HLA-associated ones more clonally expanded.

Unmatched junction bases numbered 10, after V lost 3 bases and J lost 4 bases. Per germline, CDR1 SGDLS and CDR2 YYNGEE. The CDR3 runs to 16 residues. In the case of this clone: Its specificity is not known.

PCR was performed using 60 Vbeta and 13 Jbeta primers. Profiled with immunoSEQ multiplex PCR; TCRdb holds only in-frame clones, not every one. The table shows around 100,000 clones, with 10% occurring only once. These donors, healthy bone marrow donors, were studied. The rearrangement links TRBV9 to TRBJ2-7, with 10 bases matching TRBD1. This sequence originates from a man in his forties in good health and CMV-seropositive. What was sequenced was PBMCs. The CDR3 DNA reads as TGTGCCAGCAGCGCAGATAGGGACAGGGGAAGGTACGAGCAGTACTTC. Translated: CASSADRDRGRYEQYF.